The sequence of this T cell receptor (beta chain) was determined in a study of prognosis after radiotherapy for stage I lung cancer. Amplicons of TCR beta CDR3 were generated from genomic DNA by two-round multiplex PCR. Specific primers for each TRBV and TRBJ gene were what first-round PCR used. TCRdb itself ran the multiplex PCR reads through MiXCR, one entry per CDR3 protein. The sample has approximately 28,000 distinct CDR3 sequences, roughly 41% seen once; the top ten hold about 32%. This clonotype was found many times. Trimming shortened V by 5 bases and J by 4 bases, and 5 bases separated the two germline ends. The CDR3 length is 12 residues. Germline values: CDR1 SGHTA, CDR2 FQGNSA.

The chain links TRBV7-2 to TRBJ2-2, with D unresolved. This receptor was identified in a donor over 45 with non-small cell lung cancer. The material was PBMCs, obtained before or after stereotactic body radiation therapy (not recorded which). CDR3 sequence (DNA): TGTGCCAGCAGCCTTTTCACCGGGGAGCTGTTTTTT. This gives the protein CASSLFTGELFF.